The T cell receptor beta chain under discussion was sequenced for a study of Tregs in tolerant kidney transplant recipients (dated by TCRdb to between 2018 and 2021). Study-wide context: Before combined kidney and bone marrow transplantation, this study identified donor-specific regulatory T cells using TCRbeta sequencing and then followed those same cells after transplant. TCRbeta repertoire sequencing was used in a few healthy controls to compare several ways of expanding Tregs specific for an allogeneic donor. Points the paper makes about the study in general: The study was constrained by small patient numbers, and validation of the findings is required in larger populations and under other immunosuppression protocols. The most biologically relevant and donor-specific TCRbeta repertoire appeared to be identified by expanding Tregs with activated donor B cells. Biological reproducibility was not examined directly, but technical replication error appeared to be minimal.

Thawed PBMCs were FACS-sorted into unstimulated Tregs (CD4+CD25+CD127-), CD4+ non-Tregs (CD4+CD25-), CD4 cells and CD8 cells. Healthy control blood was obtained either as purchased buffy coats or from healthy volunteers. Healthy control blood was separated into PBMCs by Ficoll density gradient and cryopreserved, and patient PBMCs were collected both before and after transplant. About this clone itself: The antigen it binds to is not known. Nothing much larger sits one base from this clone, and base qualities are not available.

For TCRbeta CDR3 sequencing, genomic DNA was extracted from sorted cells using the QIAGEN DNeasy Blood and Tissue Kit. High-throughput TCRbeta CDR3 sequencing, including PCR amplification with bias correction and internal controls, was performed commercially through immunoSEQ. Processing in the source paper ran as follows. A unique productive TCRbeta sequence was defined by the CDR3 nucleotide sequence when primers matched, and otherwise by the CDR3 amino acid sequence together with the Vbeta and Jbeta genes. To correct sorting error, sequences shared between sorted populations at a frequency ratio of 2:1 or less were removed; the rest were assigned to the higher population. A sequence counted as donor-reactive if, in CFSE-low cells, the sequence had a frequency of at least 0.01% and was expanded at least 5-fold compared with unstimulated cells. Jensen-Shannon divergence calculated on the top 100 TCRbeta sequences ranked by frequency was used to measure repertoire divergence. For samples with multiple sequencing runs, sorting error was corrected separately for each run before the runs were pooled. TCRdb took over this immuneACCESS table, retaining in-frame rearrangements with V and J assigned. Such tables are incomplete; in checked studies, under half of the missing clones stem from an unresolved V gene, and the remainder is unexplained. The V and J calls and clone size are taken from that table; D and trimming were inferred from the DNA. This sample gives some 68,000 clones in total; over 80% of them show up just once. The ten largest clones capture more than 4% of the sample.

The source of this sequence is a human donor in good health. The sample was CD4+ T cells from blood.

The CDR3 region reads CASSPVASGGPGEQYF. The DNA is TGTGCCAGCTCACCAGTGGCTAGCGGGGGGCCAGGCGAGCAGTACTTC. Here the chain combines TRBV18 and TRBJ2-7; 11 bases in between match TRBD2. Per the germline V gene, KGHSH is the CDR1 and LQKENI is the CDR2. The CDR3 starts with the cysteine, ends with the phenylalanine, and has 16 residues. Only the CDR3 part of the read is kept: 48 bases, read in frame from the first base. Here V drops 2 bases and J drops 6 bases, and the junction holds 9 bases not matched to any gene.